These T cell receptor beta chains were read from a single sample in a study of monozygotic twins with inflammatory bowel disease. TCRdb derives one entry per CDR3 protein from the 5' RACE reads, leaving out DNA. The data include roughly 150,000 distinct CDR3 sequences; the top ten clones carry approximately 3%. The sample comprised blood. These receptors originate from a human donor with ulcerative colitis or Crohn's disease, or a healthy co-twin of an affected twin (not recorded which). Each CDR3 is given with its conserved first and last residue.

J gene	V gene	CDR3 protein
TRBJ2-5	TRBV10-3	CAIRGDYQETQYF
TRBJ2-1	TRBV5-6	CASSPHRGYNEQFF
TRBJ2-1	TRBV18	CASSPLGQDGEQFF
TRBJ2-4	TRBV12-3/TRBV12-4	CASSFLLAGGTKNIQYF
TRBJ2-4	TRBV5-1	CASSFFTGGQAKNIQYF
TRBJ2-7	TRBV6-4	CASIPGLAGALYEQYF
TRBJ2-7	TRBV20-1	CSARLLTGEQYF
TRBJ2-7	TRBV14	CASSQATTTYF
TRBJ2-1	TRBV19	CASSQPPLTYNEQFF
TRBJ1-4	TRBV19	CASSLTGREKLFF
TRBJ2-5	TRBV5-1	CASSSPGLNRETQYF
TRBJ2-7	TRBV6-1	CASSKNPKAGYEQYF
TRBJ2-6	TRBV10-2	CASSDRVGSGANVLTF
TRBJ2-1	TRBV7-2	CASSLATSGKEQFF
TRBJ1-1	TRBV29-1	CSVVNLNTEAFF
TRBJ2-1	TRBV18	CASSPLPPSGSVYEQFF
TRBJ2-5	TRBV20-1	CSARGRTSGTQLGF
TRBJ2-4	TRBV6-2/TRBV6-3	CASSRGVDRGVAKNIQYF
TRBJ2-1	TRBV7-6	CASSSQRGDEQFF
TRBJ2-2	TRBV15	CATSRRTGLVGELFF
TRBJ1-5	TRBV7-9	CASSQTGENQPQHF
TRBJ1-1	TRBV12-3/TRBV12-4	CASSSPRGAGTEAFF
TRBJ2-3	TRBV28	CASSPPPGSDTQYF
TRBJ2-7	TRBV5-1	CASSFAPGEGTYEQYF